The 26 T cell receptor beta chains reported below all come from one sample, sequenced in a study of tumor-infiltrating lymphocytes in primary liver carcinoma. Alongside blood RNA obtained from unsorted whole blood, germline DNA was also extracted. Synthesis of TCR beta cDNA was carried out from about 500 ng total RNA with a constant-region primer. What produced the TCR beta libraries was three nested multiplex PCR rounds using slightly modified ARM-PCR. It was with TRBV1-TRBV30 forward primers and a C-beta reverse primer that the first two PCR rounds were run, at roughly 9 cycles each. MiXCR, applied by TCRdb to the multiplex PCR reads, yields one record per CDR3 protein. Among about 200,000 distinct CDR3 sequences, almost 65% were seen once, and the ten largest hold approximately 6.6%. What was sequenced was peripheral blood. The source of these receptors is a woman aged 55-69 years with primary liver carcinoma and hepatitis B virus infection.

This clonotype was detected ten times or more. The CDR3 loop is CASSRLRDGDYEQYF. The CDR3 DNA is TGTGCCAGCAGCCGACTCCGGGACGGAGACTACGAGCAGTACTTC. The rearrangement uses TRBV12-3 or TRBV12-4 and TRBJ2-7, with D perhaps being TRBD1 or TRBD2 (5 bases each). This CDR3 comprises 15 residues. Trimming stripped 6 bases from V and 3 bases from J, with 18 bases between.

In regard to this clonotype: Germline is not matched at one junction end, which may reflect a read error. The chain recombines TRBV11-3 with TRBJ2-7; 9 nucleotides agree with TRBD2. The CDR3 is made up of 15 amino acids. CDR1 is SGHNT, CDR2 YENEEA, per germline. The CDR3 nucleotides read TGTGCCAGCAGCTTAGGAGCTAGCGGGAACAACGAACAGTACTTC. This translates into CASSLGASGNNEQYF.

This clonotype was counted once. Compared with germline, one end of the junction differs, possibly owing to a read error. The chain couples TRBV11-2 to TRBJ2-3; 7 bases match TRBD1. Germline assignment: CDR1 SGHAT and CDR2 FQNNGV. The CDR3 is 16 amino acids. The chain's CDR3 is CASSALRGSATDMQYF. The CDR3 DNA is TGCGCCAGCAGTGCCCTCAGGGGGTCCGCAACAGATATGCAGTATTTT.

The gene calls are TRBV7-9 and TRBJ2-5; D is unresolved. CDR1 SEHNR and CDR2 FQNEAQ come from the germline V gene (reference sequence). The CDR3 runs to 13 residues. V dropped 6 bases and J dropped 3 bases, with 11 bases sitting between them. Here the CDR3 reads CASSLLVEETQYF. In DNA, the CDR3 is TGTGCCAGCAGTCTTCTAGTGGAAGAGACCCAGTACTTC.

A note on this clonotype: This may be a read error: a much more frequent sequence differs by one nucleotide. The V gene is TRBV12-3 or TRBV12-4, the J gene TRBJ1-1; a weak D match, TRBD1 (5 bases). The CDR3 is 13 amino acids. CDR3 protein: CGSSKTVNTEAFF. For the CDR3, the DNA is TGTGGCAGCAGCAAGACAGTGAACACTGAAGCTTTCTTT.

To note about this clonotype: One end of the junction is discordant with germline, which a read error may explain. The genes are TRBV5-1 and TRBJ2-7; TRBD2 aligns across 8 bases. From germline, CDR1 is SGHRS and CDR2 YFSETQ. This CDR3 comprises 14 residues. The CDR3 reads CVSSLDGRAYEQYF. Here the CDR3 DNA reads TGCGTCAGCAGCTTGGACGGGAGGGCCTACGAGCAGTACTTC.

This clonotype was seen more than once but under ten times. The chain is built from TRBV5-5 and TRBJ2-5; D not resolved. The CDR3 length is 12 residues. Germline values: CDR1 SGHKS, CDR2 YYEKEE (reference sequence). V lost 1 base and J 4 bases, leaving 5 bases between the germline ends. CDR3 DNA: TGTGCCAGCAGCTTGCAAGTAGAGACCCAGTACTTC. Translating it yields CASSLQVETQYF. Variable domain in full (rest from reference TRBV5-5 and TRBJ2-5): DAGVTQSPTHLIKTRGQQVTLRCSPISGHKSVSWYQQVLGQGPQFIFQYYEKEERGRGNFPDRFSARQFPNYSSELNVNALLLGDSALYLCASSLQVETQYFGPGTRLLVL.

In this sample, this clonotype turned up many times. The chain employs TRBV29-1 and TRBJ2-7; 14 bases are a match to TRBD2. Germline CDR1 SQVTM, CDR2 ANQGSEA. The V gene end was trimmed by 4 bases and the J gene end by 0 bases; junction bases not matched to a gene: 14. CDR3 length equals 19 residues. The chain's CDR3 is CSVVPTGLAGGPLSYEQYF. In DNA, the CDR3 is TGCAGCGTTGTACCAACCGGACTAGCGGGAGGCCCACTCTCCTACGAGCAGTACTTC.

The chain combines TRBV5-1 with TRBJ2-5, with TRBD1 matching over 8 bases. The V gene end was trimmed by 6 bases and the J gene end by 4 bases; junction bases not matched to a gene: 8. The CDR3 runs to 14 residues. CDR1 and CDR2 from the germline V gene are SGHRS and YFSETQ. CDR3 region: CASKGQGWGETQYF. The CDR3 coding sequence is TGCGCCAGCAAAGGACAGGGATGGGGAGAGACCCAGTACTTC.

As to this clonotype: This sequence may be a read error, since a much larger clone differs from it by one base. The CDR3 sequence is CASTGSLTDTQYF. The CDR3 bases are TGTGCCAGTACAGGGAGCCTCACAGATACGCAGTATTTT. This chain links TRBV12-3 or TRBV12-4 with TRBJ2-3, with D tentatively TRBD1 (6 bases). The CDR3 sequence is 13 residues long. V shed 9 bases and J shed 2 bases, with 12 bases lying between them.

This clonotype occurred many times. The chain employs TRBV10-2 and TRBJ2-3, with TRBD2 matching 8 bases. CDR3 length equals 16 residues. In germline, CDR1 is WSHSY, CDR2 SAAADI. The junction had 9 bases not matched to a gene; V was cut back by 7 bases and J by 0 bases. The CDR3 bases are TGCGCCAGCAAGCTTCAAGCGGGGGCTAGCACAGATACGCAGTATTTT. Its translation: CASKLQAGASTDTQYF.

This clonotype showed up many times. This rearrangement joins TRBV4-2 to TRBJ2-7; 7 bases match TRBD2. The CDR3 contains 13 residues. The V gene end was trimmed by 0 bases and the J gene end by 11 bases; junction bases not matched to a gene: 7. Germline CDR1 reads LGHNA; CDR2 reads YNFKEQ. The DNA for the CDR3 is TGTGCCAGCAGCCAAGATAGTGGGAGCGGGGAGTACTTC. This sequence encodes CASSQDSGSGEYF.

As concerns this clonotype: A much larger clone lies a single base off, so this may be a read error. The V gene is TRBV6-5, the J gene TRBJ1-5, with 7 nucleotides matching TRBD1. CDR1 is MNHEY and CDR2 is SVGAGI in the germline V gene. The CDR3 loop spans 17 amino acids. This CDR3 is CVSTTGPGRGGDQPQHF. The CDR3 nucleotides read TGTGTCAGCACGACAGGTCCGGGCAGGGGGGGGGATCAGCCCCAGCATTTT.

This clonotype was detected only a few times. The V call is TRBV28, the J call TRBJ2-6, with 10 nucleotides matching TRBD2. This CDR3 has 18 amino acids. With V trimmed by 1 base and J by 4 bases, 7 bases remained unmatched. The V gene's germline CDR1 is MDHEN and CDR2 SYDVKM. The CDR3 region is CASSLLQAGGRGANVLTF. DNA of the CDR3: TGTGCCAGCAGTTTATTACAAGCGGGAGGGCGCGGGGCCAACGTCCTGACTTTC.

In the case of this clonotype: A much larger clone lies one base from this, so it may be a read error. Without the conserved terminal phenylalanine or tryptophan, this CDR3 likely stems from a read error. This rearrangement joins TRBV12-3 or TRBV12-4 to TRBJ1-2; 7 nucleotides agree with TRBD1. The CDR3 loop spans 18 amino acids. The V and J ends lost 6 bases and 2 bases, in that order; junction bases with no gene match: 18. For the CDR3, the DNA is TGTGCCAGCAGCCACCACCTACAGGGGCGAAACCCGAACTATGGCTACACCCTC. Protein product: CASSHHLQGRNPNYGYTL.

Turning to this clonotype: A much more abundant neighbour one base away suggests this may be a read error. J is TRBJ2-7 and V is TRBV4-1; possibly TRBD1 or TRBD2 for D (6 bases each). The CDR3 spans 13 residues. Germline CDR1 reads MGHRA; CDR2 reads YSYEKL. CDR3 region: CASSRGASCEQYF. The CDR3 DNA is TGCGCCAGCAGCCGGGGGGCTTCCTGCGAGCAGTACTTC.

This clonotype showed up many times. The chain has TRBV4-2 and TRBJ2-5; 8 bases agree with TRBD1. This CDR3 has 16 amino acids. Germline V gene data show CDR1 as LGHNA and CDR2 as YNFKEQ. The J segment lost 8 bases and the V segment lost 0 bases, leaving 11 bases of the junction unmatched. The CDR3 DNA is TGTGCCAGCAGCCAAGATTCCAGGGGGCGGGTAGGAACCCAGTACTTC. Translated, it gives CASSQDSRGRVGTQYF.

About this clonotype: This clone may be a read error of a much larger clone one base away. The chain is built from TRBV14 and TRBJ2-7; TRBD2 agrees at 7 bases. V lost 5 bases, J lost 0 bases, and 13 bases stayed unmatched. Per germline, CDR1 SGHDN and CDR2 FVKESK. The CDR3 is 17 amino acids. For the CDR3, the DNA is TGTGCCAGCAGCACCCGTGGATGCGGGAGTCGCTCCTACGAGCAGTACTTC. It translates to CASSTRGCGSRSYEQYF. The entire variable domain, with the rest obtained from reference TRBV14 and TRBJ2-7, is as follows: EAGVTQFPSHSVIEKGQTVTLRCDPISGHDNLYWYRRVMGKEIKFLLHFVKESKQDESGMPNNRFLAERTGGTYSTLKVQPAELEDSGVYFCASSTRGCGSRSYEQYFGPGTRLTVT.

This clonotype was seen many times. This chain links TRBV11-1 with TRBJ2-5, with a possible D match to TRBD1 (5 bases). The germline V gene has CDR1 SGHAT and CDR2 FQDESV (reference sequence). Between the trimmed V and J ends, which lost 3 bases and 2 bases, there was a span of 16 bases. CDR3 length equals 16 residues. The CDR3 here is CASSFGSTEPQETQYF. CDR3 bases: TGTGCCAGCAGCTTCGGCTCGACAGAGCCTCAAGAGACCCAGTACTTC.

V usage is TRBV11-2 and J usage is TRBJ2-3; D is perhaps TRBD2 (5 bases). Looked up from germline, CDR1 is SGHAT and CDR2 is FQNNGV. The V end was cut by 2 bases, the J end by 4 bases, with 7 bases between. CDR3 length equals 13 residues. Here the CDR3 DNA reads TGTGCCAGCAGCTTAAACGGGGCAGATACGCAGTATTTT. This gives the protein CASSLNGADTQYF.

This clonotype has a single count. The rearrangement joins TRBV28 to TRBJ2-3; D may be TRBD2 (5 bases). Deletions cut 5 bases from V and 1 base from J, with 13 bases between. Germline CDR1 MDHEN, CDR2 SYDVKM. The CDR3 extends over 15 amino acids. The CDR3 DNA is TGTGCCAGCAGTGGGGTATGGGGAGGCACAGATACGCAGTATTTT. Translated, it gives CASSGVWGGTDTQYF.

The V call is TRBV4-1, the J call TRBJ2-4, with no clear D. Deletions cut 0 bases from V and 0 bases from J, with 3 bases between. The CDR3 is 14 amino acids. Germline values: CDR1 MGHRA, CDR2 YSYEKL. CDR3 nucleotide sequence: TGCGCCAGCAGCCAAGAGAGAGCCAAAAACATTCAGTACTTC. This sequence encodes CASSQERAKNIQYF.

This clonotype was seen at least ten times. V usage is TRBV12-3 or TRBV12-4 and J usage is TRBJ1-1, with D possibly TRBD1 on 5 matching bases. The V and J ends lost 6 bases and 4 bases respectively, with 12 bases between them. The CDR3 runs 13 residues. CDR3 sequence reads: CASRRDQGTEAFF. Written as DNA, the CDR3 is TGTGCCAGCAGACGAGACCAGGGCACTGAAGCTTTCTTT.

V gene TRBV5-4 combines with J gene TRBJ1-2; 7 positions agree with TRBD1. Germline values: CDR1 SGHNT, CDR2 YYREEE (reference sequence). V was clipped by 4 bases and J by 2 bases; unmatched bases: 11. The CDR3 consists of 16 residues. Here the CDR3 reads CASSPQRGQANYGYTF. DNA for the CDR3: TGTGCCAGCAGCCCCCAAAGAGGACAGGCCAACTATGGCTACACCTTC.

V and J are TRBV6-1 and TRBJ1-2, with TRBD1 as a possible D gene (6 bases). Germline values: CDR1 MNHNS, CDR2 SASEGT. The V end was cut by 8 bases, the J end by 7 bases, with 23 bases between. This CDR3 spans 15 amino acids. The chain's CDR3 is CASAFPQGRGTGYTF. CDR3 sequence (DNA): TGTGCCAGCGCGTTCCCCCAAGGTAGGGGGACTGGCTACACCTTC.

In the case of this clonotype: The junction does not match germline at one end; this may be a read error. V usage is TRBV11-2 and J usage is TRBJ1-6; D gene ambiguous. Germline lookup yields CDR1 SGHAT and CDR2 FQNNGV. The CDR3 consists of 14 residues. The CDR3: CASSFSRHTSPLHF. CDR3 nucleotides: TGTGCCAGCAGCTTTAGCAGGCACACTTCACCTCTCCACTTT.